The rows below give T cell receptor beta chains drawn from one sample of a study of T cell repertoires in cytomegalovirus infection. For these receptors, no antigen is known. One entry per CDR3 protein, called by TCRdb with MiXCR from the reads. Of roughly 500,000 distinct CDR3 sequences detected, roughly a third appear once; the ten largest clones hold 15% to 20%. The sequencing here drew on cultured PBMCs, taken from culture after CMV antigen stimulation. These TCRs come from a human donor in good health (CMV status not recorded). Some clones in this sample may be carry-over from other donors' samples. CDR3s include the opening cysteine and the closing phenylalanine or tryptophan. A D gene is named only where the DNA matches it firmly. Clone size is not always given. Where it is, it says once, few, many or a class for expanded clones.

16 . . TRBJ1-4 TRBV4-1 CASSQGYGATNEKLFF TGCGCCAGCAGCCAAGGTTACGGTGCAACTAATGAAAAACTGTTTTTT
14 . . TRBJ1-6 TRBV7-2 CASSLQANGSPVHF TGTGCCAGCAGCCTACAGGCAAATGGCTCCCCCGTCCACTTT
18 TRBD2 . TRBJ2-1 TRBV5-1 CASSRPTSGVPPSNEQFF TGCGCCAGCAGCAGGCCGACTAGCGGGGTGCCCCCCTCCAATGAGCAGTTCTTC
15 TRBD2 . TRBJ2-1 TRBV11-2 CASSYKTSQGGEQFF TGTGCCAGCAGCTATAAGACTAGCCAGGGAGGTGAGCAGTTCTTC
17 . . TRBJ2-4 TRBV4-1 CASSQDSGEGAKNIQYF TGCGCCAGCAGCCAAGATTCAGGAGAAGGGGCCAAAAACATTCAGTACTTC
14 . . TRBJ2-3 TRBV5-4 CASSLSGLQDTQYF TGTGCCAGCAGCTTATCGGGTCTTCAAGATACGCAGTATTTT
14 TRBD1 few TRBJ1-2 TRBV19 CASTARQGGSGYTF TGTGCCAGTACGGCTCGACAGGGTGGAAGTGGCTACACCTTC
17 TRBD2 few TRBJ2-3 TRBV7-2 CASSRSSGRPPTDTQYF TGTGCCAGCAGCCGATCTAGCGGGAGGCCCCCCACAGATACGCAGTATTTT
13 TRBD1 many TRBJ2-4 TRBV7-2 CASRPTGGNIQYF TGTGCCAGCAGACCGACAGGGGGAAACATTCAGTACTTC
13 TRBD1 few TRBJ1-2 TRBV7-6 CASSNRGDYGYTF TGTGCCAGCAGCAACAGGGGGGACTATGGCTACACCTTC
14 . . TRBJ2-1 TRBV7-9 CASSLVALNNEQFF TGTGCCAGCAGCTTAGTAGCCCTAAACAATGAGCAGTTCTTC
16 TRBD2 many TRBJ2-2 TRBV7-2 CASKLSGTSSTGELFF TGTGCCAGCAAGTTAAGCGGGACTAGCTCCACCGGGGAGCTGTTTTTT
13 . many TRBJ2-2 TRBV6-1 CAIRRTATGELFF TGTGCCATACGTAGGACAGCCACCGGGGAGCTGTTTTTT
14 . few TRBJ2-7 TRBV7-9 CASSSGQSSYEQYF TGTGCCAGCAGCTCCGGACAGAGCTCCTACGAGCAGTACTTC
16 . few TRBJ1-2 TRBV7-6 CASSLEFADSNYGYTF TGTGCCAGCAGCTTAGAATTCGCGGACTCGAACTATGGCTACACCTTC
13 . . TRBJ1-2 TRBV29-1 CSAPVGGNYGYTF TGCAGCGCACCCGTGGGGGGTAACTATGGCTACACCTTC
13 . few TRBJ2-7 TRBV7-2 CASSIGGRAEQYF TGTGCCAGCAGCATCGGAGGGCGTGCCGAGCAGTACTTC
12 TRBD2 few TRBJ2-3 TRBV7-6 CARGRAPDTQYF TGTGCCAGGGGGAGGGCCCCAGATACGCAGTATTTT
14 TRBD2 . TRBJ2-7 TRBV7-9 CASSRLAGFNEQYF TGTGCCAGCAGCCGTCTAGCGGGATTCAACGAGCAGTACTTC
15 . many TRBJ1-6 TRBV7-2 CASSPFGGSNSPLHF TGTGCCAGCAGCCCCTTTGGGGGGAGTAATTCACCCCTCCACTTT
14 TRBD1 . TRBJ1-4 TRBV9 CASSGSGGAEKLFF TGTGCCAGCAGCGGGTCAGGGGGGGCTGAAAAACTGTTTTTT
15 . . TRBJ1-2 TRBV5-4 CASSLGTTGDHGYTF TGTGCCAGCAGCTTGGGAACAACAGGTGATCATGGCTACACCTTC
15 . few TRBJ1-2 TRBV4-3 CASSQDLVGSYGYTF TGCGCCAGCAGCCAAGATCTCGTGGGGAGCTATGGCTACACCTTC
17 . . TRBJ2-1 TRBV6-1 CASSEFYRFGSYNEQFF TGTGCCAGCAGTGAGTTTTACCGTTTCGGGTCCTACAATGAGCAGTTCTTC
16 TRBD2 once TRBJ2-5 TRBV11-2 CASSSLREGLRETQYF TGTGCCAGCAGCTCATTAAGGGAGGGCCTCCGGGAGACCCAGTACTTC
16 TRBD2 . TRBJ2-3 TRBV7-3 CASSPGGGWGTDTQYF TGTGCCAGCAGCCCAGGCGGGGGATGGGGCACAGATACGCAGTATTTT
14 . many TRBJ1-4 TRBV28 CASSLGHQAEKLFF TGTGCCAGCAGTTTGGGGCACCAAGCAGAAAAACTGTTTTTT
14 . few TRBJ2-5 TRBV15 CATSRGLAQETQYF TGTGCCACCAGCAGAGGACTTGCTCAAGAGACCCAGTACTTC
17 TRBD2 many TRBJ2-1 TRBV12-3/TRBV12-4 CASSGLAGASSYNEQFF TGTGCCAGCAGCGGACTAGCGGGAGCGTCCTCCTACAATGAGCAGTTCTTC
16 . . TRBJ1-1 TRBV20-1 CSASPALRAMNTEAFF TGCAGTGCCTCGCCCGCCCTCCGGGCGATGAACACTGAAGCTTTCTTT
15 TRBD1 . TRBJ2-5 TRBV20-1 CSAPRTGDWKETQYF TGCAGTGCACCCCGGACAGGGGACTGGAAGGAGACCCAGTACTTC
14 TRBD2 . TRBJ2-1 TRBV6-2/TRBV6-3 CASSYGASGRGKFF TGTGCCAGCAGTTACGGCGCTAGCGGGAGGGGGAAGTTCTTC
13 TRBD2 . TRBJ2-7 TRBV20-1 CSALLAGVYEQYF TGCAGTGCTTTACTAGCGGGAGTCTACGAGCAGTACTTC
15 . few TRBJ1-1 TRBV28 CASSLWAGGDTEAFF TGTGCCAGCAGTTTATGGGCAGGTGGGGACACTGAAGCTTTCTTT
15 . . TRBJ1-2 TRBV4-1 CASSQVSSGDYGYTF TGTGCCAGCAGCCAAGTGTCTTCAGGGGACTATGGCTACACCTTC
12 . . TRBJ1-1 TRBV10-3 CAISEGGTEAFF TGTGCCATCAGTGAGGGGGGGACTGAAGCTTTCTTT